This entry concerns a single T cell receptor beta chain. Source study methods: Scientists estimated how many nucleated cells there were by amplifying reference gene primers. Here immunoSEQ multiplex PCR was the method, and the copy in TCRdb shows in-frame clones only, minus some. V, J and clone size are those of that table, while D and trimming were read from the DNA. The profile shows more than 150,000 clones, roughly 85% of them singletons. The entry originates in a study of blood T cell repertoires in COVID-19. Across the study: Sample material is recorded as cDNA or gDNA derived from T cells, B-cell-depleted T cells, or PBMCs.

V gave up 3 bases and J gave up 8 bases, with 16 bases separating them. The CDR3 covers 15 residues. Germline CDR1 and CDR2: MDHEN and SYDVKM. The genes are TRBV28 and TRBJ1-4; D possibly corresponds to TRBD1 (5 bases). The receptor was isolated from a woman aged 25-40 years with acute or convalescent COVID-19. Sequences were obtained from peripheral blood. The DNA of the CDR3 is TGTGCCAGCAGTTTTAGTGCAGGGTTCAGCGAAAAACTGTTTTTT. This gives the protein CASSFSAGFSEKLFF.